These T cell receptor beta chains were read from a single sample in a study of blood T cell repertoires in COVID-19. Sequencing was performed with immunoSEQ multiplex PCR; in TCRdb, only in-frame clones are kept and a portion is missing. This table has approximately 94,000 clones, over 80% appearing once. Sequenced sample: peripheral blood. The receptors here all came from a woman aged 45-59 years in a cohort sampled during active COVID-19. Each CDR3 is given with its conserved first and last residue. D genes are given only for firm matches. Where a row states a size, it is once, few, many or the class of an expanded clone; other rows omit it.

v_gene	d_gene	j_gene	abundance	len	CDR3nt	CDR3aa
TRBV19	.	TRBJ1-6	once	14	TGTGCCAGTAGGATTAAAACAGATAATTCACCCCTCCACTTT	CASRIKTDNSPLHF
TRBV6-5	TRBD1	TRBJ1-2	.	15	TGTGCCAGCAGTACCCAGACAGGGGCTAACTATGGCTACACCTTC	CASSTQTGANYGYTF
TRBV29-1	.	TRBJ1-1	.	13	TGCAGCGTTGAGGCCACCACGAACACTGAAGCTTTCTTT	CSVEATTNTEAFF
TRBV5-1	TRBD2	TRBJ2-7	.	15	TGCGCCAGGGGTCTAGCGGGAGGGAACGTGTACGAGCAGTACTTC	CARGLAGGNVYEQYF
TRBV27	TRBD1	TRBJ1-4	.	14	TGTGCCAGCAGAACAGGACAGGATAATGAAAAACTGTTTTTT	CASRTGQDNEKLFF
TRBV19	TRBD1	TRBJ1-2	.	13	TGTGCCAGTAGTATTGTGACAGGGGCTGGCTACACCTTC	CASSIVTGAGYTF
TRBV7-9	.	TRBJ2-3	.	14	TGTGCCAGCAGCTTAGGTGGGGGCGCAGATACGCAGTATTTT	CASSLGGGADTQYF
TRBV30	TRBD1	TRBJ1-4	.	13	TGTGCCTGGCAGGGACAGCTAAATGAAAAACTGTTTTTT	CAWQGQLNEKLFF
TRBV30	.	TRBJ1-2	.	16	TGTGCCTGGAGTCTCCCAGGAGGGATGGGGAACTATGGCTACACCTTC	CAWSLPGGMGNYGYTF
TRBV3-1/TRBV3-2	.	TRBJ1-1	.	13	TGTGCCAGCAGCCAAGGTGACATCCTTGAAGCTTTCTTT	CASSQGDILEAFF
TRBV11-1	.	TRBJ1-1	.	13	TGTGCCAGCAGCCGGAGGGGGGGCACTGAAGCTTTCTTT	CASSRRGGTEAFF
TRBV7-3	.	TRBJ2-2	.	14	TGTGCCAGCAGCTTAAACAGAAACACCGGGGAGCTGTTTTTT	CASSLNRNTGELFF
TRBV5-5	.	TRBJ1-2	.	13	TGTGCCAGCAGCTTGGCAGGGAACTATGGCTACACCTTC	CASSLAGNYGYTF
TRBV25-1	.	TRBJ1-2	.	13	TGTGCCAGCAGTGAACGGGGGGCCTATGGCTACACCTTC	CASSERGAYGYTF
TRBV2	.	TRBJ2-3	.	12	TGTGCCAGCAGGGACTACACAGATACGCAGTATTTT	CASRDYTDTQYF
TRBV4-1	TRBD1	TRBJ1-2	.	16	TGCGCCAGCAGCCAAGCCCCGGGACAGGGGGACTATGGCTACACCTTC	CASSQAPGQGDYGYTF
TRBV6-5	TRBD1	TRBJ1-4	.	15	TGTGCCAGCAGTTCTGGACAGGATAGTAATGAAAAACTGTTTTTT	CASSSGQDSNEKLFF
TRBV21-1	.	TRBJ2-2	once	15	TGTGCCAGCAGCAAAGTACAGGAGACCACCGGGGAGCTGTTTTTT	CASSKVQETTGELFF
TRBV5-4	TRBD1	TRBJ1-4	.	15	TGTGCCAGCAGCTTAAGGGGACAGGGGAGTGAAAAACTGTTTTTT	CASSLRGQGSEKLFF
TRBV7-9	.	TRBJ2-1	.	14	TGTGCCAGCAGCTTAGCGCTGGCCGAGGGTGAGCAGTTCTTC	CASSLALAEGEQFF
TRBV12-3/TRBV12-4	.	TRBJ1-1	.	12	TGTGCCAGCAGTTGGGTTAGGACAGAAGCTTTCTTT	CASSWVRTEAFF
TRBV3-1/TRBV3-2	TRBD1	TRBJ2-7	.	17	TGTGCCAGCAGCCAAGCGAAGGGCTACAGGGGTGTCCACGAGCAGTACTTC	CASSQAKGYRGVHEQYF
TRBV21-1	.	TRBJ2-7	.	16	TGTGCCAGCACTCCCAAAGAGGCGGCCCCAAGGCACGAGCAGTACTTC	CASTPKEAAPRHEQYF
TRBV2	.	TRBJ2-1	.	15	TGTGCCAGCAGAGACCCCGGGACTGTCTACAATGAGCAGTTCTTC	CASRDPGTVYNEQFF
TRBV6-5	TRBD1	TRBJ1-5	.	14	TGTGCCACTAGCCGGGACAGTAGCAATCAGCCCCAGCATTTT	CATSRDSSNQPQHF
TRBV2	TRBD2	TRBJ2-1	.	16	TGTGCCAGCAGTGAACTTGCTAGCGGGAACTACAATGAGCAGTTCTTC	CASSELASGNYNEQFF
TRBV27	TRBD1	TRBJ2-7	.	16	TGTGCCAGCAGTTTAGTTCCTGGACAGGGAAACCACGAGCAGTACTTC	CASSLVPGQGNHEQYF
TRBV19	TRBD1	TRBJ1-2	.	16	TGTGCCAGTAGTAATCGGGACAGGGGTATAGACTATGGCTACACCTTC	CASSNRDRGIDYGYTF
TRBV20-1	.	TRBJ2-5	.	14	TGCAGTGCTAGTCTACTGGGGGCTTCAGAGACCCAGTACTTC	CSASLLGASETQYF
TRBV28	TRBD1	TRBJ2-4	.	16	TGTGCCAGCAGTTCCGGACAGGAGATAGCGAAAAACATTCAGTACTTC	CASSSGQEIAKNIQYF
TRBV18	.	TRBJ2-7	.	15	TGTGCCAGCTCACTCTACGAGGGAACCACCTACGAGCAGTACTTC	CASSLYEGTTYEQYF
TRBV29-1	TRBD1	TRBJ2-3	.	14	TGCAGCGTGGCCGGACAGGGTTTAACAGATACGCAGTATTTT	CSVAGQGLTDTQYF
TRBV7-2	.	TRBJ2-3	.	14	TGTGCCAGCAGCTATGCGGCAAGCACAGATACGCAGTATTTT	CASSYAASTDTQYF
TRBV14	.	TRBJ2-3	once	17	TGTGCCAGCAGCCAAGAACGACGACAGGATTGGACAGATACGCAGTATTTT	CASSQERRQDWTDTQYF
TRBV5-6	.	TRBJ1-2	.	12	TGTGCCAGCAGCAGACAGCCCTATGGCTACACCTTC	CASSRQPYGYTF
TRBV18	.	TRBJ2-5	.	13	TGTGCCAGCTCACCAACTAACCAACAGACCCAGTACTTC	CASSPTNQQTQYF
TRBV25-1	.	TRBJ2-7	.	11	TGTGCCAGCGGAGGGGCCTACGAGCAGTACTTC	CASGGAYEQYF
TRBV19	.	TRBJ1-1	.	15	TGTGCCAGTAGTGTTCAACGGGACTTGAACACTGAAGCTTTCTTT	CASSVQRDLNTEAFF
TRBV5-1	TRBD1	TRBJ1-2	.	14	TGCGCCAGCAGCTTGGGGGACAGGTACGATGGCTACACCTTC	CASSLGDRYDGYTF
TRBV9	TRBD2	TRBJ2-1	.	15	TGTGCCAGCAGCCCTCTAGCGGGAAACTACAATGAGCAGTTCTTC	CASSPLAGNYNEQFF
TRBV7-2	TRBD2	TRBJ2-3	once	16	TGTGCCAGCAGCAGACTAGCGGGGGGCAACACAGATACGCAGTATTTT	CASSRLAGGNTDTQYF
TRBV3-1/TRBV3-2	.	TRBJ2-3	once	14	TGTGCCAGCAGCAGGGGTGCCGACACAGATACGCAGTATTTT	CASSRGADTDTQYF
TRBV2	.	TRBJ2-6	.	18	TGTGCCAGCACACTAAAGGGGGGGGCCAGCTCTGGGGCCAACGTCCTGACTTTC	CASTLKGGASSGANVLTF
TRBV29-1	.	TRBJ2-7	.	14	TGCAGCGTCGCACCCGGGACACCACTCTACGAGCAGTACTTC	CSVAPGTPLYEQYF
TRBV7-3	TRBD2	TRBJ2-1	.	15	TGTGCCAGCAGCTCTACGGGACTACCCTCGGATGAGCAGTTCTTC	CASSSTGLPSDEQFF
TRBV30	TRBD1	TRBJ1-2	.	14	TGTGCCTGGAGTGCGACGGACAGGCCGCGTGGCTACACCTTC	CAWSATDRPRGYTF
TRBV7-8	TRBD2	TRBJ2-3	once	19	TGTGCCAGCAGCTTAGCGCCCTCCTCGGGGGGAAGGGTCACAGATACGCAGTATTTT	CASSLAPSSGGRVTDTQYF
TRBV12-3/TRBV12-4	TRBD1	TRBJ2-1	.	13	TGTGCCAGCAGCCCTACAGGGGGCAATGAGCAGTTCTTC	CASSPTGGNEQFF
TRBV5-8	.	TRBJ1-3	.	13	TGTGCCAGCAGCTCCCCGGTCCGGAACACCATATATTTT	CASSSPVRNTIYF
TRBV3-1/TRBV3-2	TRBD2	TRBJ2-3	once	16	TGTGCCAGCAGCCTACGGGGGGGTCGATTCACAGATACGCAGTATTTT	CASSLRGGRFTDTQYF
TRBV25-1	TRBD1	TRBJ1-4	.	18	TGTGCCAGCAGTGAAGTGGGGGGAGGACCGGAGGGGGCTGAAAAACTGTTTTTT	CASSEVGGGPEGAEKLFF
TRBV7-3	TRBD1	TRBJ1-1	.	16	TGTGCCAGCAGCAAGTCCGGGACAGGGGGTAACACTGAAGCTTTCTTT	CASSKSGTGGNTEAFF
TRBV9	.	TRBJ1-1	.	14	TGTGCCAGCAGCGTATTCCCAGAGAACACTGAAGCTTTCTTT	CASSVFPENTEAFF
TRBV28	TRBD1	TRBJ1-2	.	15	TGTGCCAGCAGTTCTGGACAGGGGCCCGCCTATGGCTACACCTTC	CASSSGQGPAYGYTF
TRBV28	TRBD1	TRBJ1-2	.	14	TGTGCCAGCAGTTTAGGGACAGAGAGCTATGGCTACACCTTC	CASSLGTESYGYTF